Following are 27 T cell receptor beta chains from one sample sequenced in a study of blood T cell repertoires in COVID-19. Profiling relied on immunoSEQ multiplex PCR, and the TCRdb table lists in-frame clones only, not all of them. The sample contains 84,000 or so clones, more than 60% of which appear only once. Material for sequencing was peripheral blood. Receptors were obtained from a man between 65 and 85 years old with acute or convalescent COVID-19.

V is TRBV7-2 and J is TRBJ2-5, with a tentative D call TRBD1 (5 bases). The CDR3 contains 16 residues. The V end was cut by 0 bases, the J end by 5 bases, with 16 bases between. The germline V gene encodes CDR1 SGHTA and CDR2 FQGNSA. The CDR3 nucleotides read TGTGCCAGCAGCTTAGCAGGGGCAGGGTTGTACGAGACCCAGTACTTC. Protein sequence: CASSLAGAGLYETQYF. Using reference TRBV7-2 and TRBJ2-5 for the parts outside the CDR3, the full variable domain is GAGVSQSPSNKVTEKGKDVELRCDPISGHTALYWYRQSLGQGLEFLIYFQGNSAPDKSGLPSDRFSAERTGGSVSTLTIQRTQQEDSAVYLCASSLAGAGLYETQYFGPGTRLLVL.

The CDR3: CASSPDRLGTEAFF. CDR3 DNA: TGTGCCAGCAGCCCCGACAGGTTGGGCACTGAAGCTTTCTTT. The chain uses TRBV2 and TRBJ1-1; D may be TRBD1 (6 bases). The V and J ends lost 6 bases and 4 bases respectively, with 15 bases between them. The V gene's germline CDR1 is SNHLY and CDR2 FYNNEI. This CDR3 region has 14 residues.

The V gene is TRBV11-2, the J gene TRBJ1-4, with D hard to call. CDR3 length: 12 residues. V was pared by 6 bases and J by 9 bases, with 11 bases between. CDR1 is SGHAT and CDR2 is FQNNGV in the germline V gene. CDR3 sequence reads: CASREGSQKLFF. For the CDR3, the DNA is TGTGCCAGCAGGGAGGGTTCACAAAAACTGTTTTTT.

This clone was seen only once. The rearrangement links TRBV15 to TRBJ2-3; no firm D call. The CDR3 runs 13 residues. V was pared by 1 base and J by 13 bases, with 15 bases between. CDR1 and CDR2 (germline): LNHNV, YYDKDF (reference sequence). The CDR3 spells CATSRGEELSEYF. The DNA for the CDR3 is TGTGCCACCAGCAGAGGAGAGGAACTCTCCGAGTATTTT.

CDR3 amino acids: CASSPGQGTYEQYV. The DNA of the CDR3 is TGTGCCAGCAGCCCGGGACAGGGTACCTACGAGCAGTACGTC. The chain carries TRBV11-2 and TRBJ2-7, with TRBD1 matching 9 bases. This CDR3 has 14 residues. The V segment lost 5 bases and the J segment 2 bases; nucleotides outside the gene matches: 4. Germline V gives CDR1 SGHAT, CDR2 FQNNGV.

The chain is built from TRBV6-5 and TRBJ1-2; maybe TRBD1 (6 bases). The CDR3 loop spans 14 amino acids. Looked up from germline, CDR1 is MNHEY and CDR2 is SVGAGI. V was pared by 0 bases and J by 8 bases, with 13 bases between. DNA of the CDR3: TGTGCCAGCAGTTACTCGAACAGGGCAATCGGCTACACCTTC. Residues: CASSYSNRAIGYTF.

The chain employs TRBV4-1 and TRBJ1-5, with TRBD1 matching 8 bases. Trimming at V came to 3 bases and at J to 5 bases, leaving 3 bases not matched to a gene. The CDR3 has 14 residues. Germline lookup yields CDR1 MGHRA and CDR2 YSYEKL. The CDR3 spells CASSHLDRDQPQHF. As DNA, the CDR3 is TGCGCCAGCAGCCATCTGGACAGGGATCAGCCCCAGCATTTT.

The V call is TRBV5-1, the J call TRBJ2-1; D possibly corresponds to TRBD1 (6 bases). CDR3 length equals 17 residues. The V gene lost 4 bases and the J gene lost 0 bases, with 17 bases spanning the gap. The germline V gene encodes CDR1 SGHRS and CDR2 YFSETQ. The CDR3: CASSPGGGGSSYNEQFF. In nucleotides, the CDR3 is TGCGCCAGCAGCCCCGGTGGTGGGGGCAGCTCCTACAATGAGCAGTTCTTC.

This chain links TRBV7-9 with TRBJ2-5; the D gene is possibly TRBD2 (6 bases). This CDR3 has 15 residues. The ends were cut back, 1 base at V and 4 bases at J, with 13 bases in the middle. CDR1 and CDR2 (germline): SEHNR, FQNEAQ (reference sequence). CDR3 sequence (DNA): TGTGCCAGCAGCTTAGGGCTAGCGTTGGGAGAGACCCAGTACTTC. Protein product: CASSLGLALGETQYF. Full variable domain (missing parts from reference TRBV7-9 and TRBJ2-5): DTGVSQNPRHKITKRGQNVTFRCDPISEHNRLYWYRQTLGQGPEFLTYFQNEAQLEKSRLLSDRFSAERPKGSFSTLEIQRTEQGDSAMYLCASSLGLALGETQYFGPGTRLLVL.

V and J are TRBV5-6 and TRBJ2-7; the D is unclear. The V gene lost 4 bases and the J gene lost 2 bases, with 16 bases spanning the gap. CDR3 length: 15 amino acids. The germline CDR1 and CDR2 sequences are SGHDT and YYEEEE. The DNA for the CDR3 is TGTGCCAGCAGCGTGGTGTGGAACACAGCCTACGAGCAGTACTTC. The encoded protein is CASSVVWNTAYEQYF.

This chain connects TRBV2 to TRBJ1-1; D gene ambiguous. CDR1 is SNHLY, CDR2 FYNNEI, per germline. The V end lost 5 bases, the J end lost 9 bases, and 10 bases lay between the germline ends. This CDR3 contains 11 residues. For the CDR3, the DNA is TGTGCCAGCAGTATAACAGACCAAGCTTTCTTT. Amino acid sequence: CASSITDQAFF.

The V call is TRBV6-5, the J call TRBJ2-3; no clear D gene. CDR1 MNHEY and CDR2 SVGAGI come from the germline V gene. This CDR3 comprises 14 residues. The V end was cut by 6 bases, the J end by 1 base, with 11 bases between. CDR3 amino acids: CASSLRQGTDTQYF. CDR3 in DNA: TGTGCCAGCAGCCTGCGGCAAGGCACAGATACGCAGTATTTT.

The rearrangement links TRBV11-2 to TRBJ2-5; TRBD1 is a possible D gene (6 bases). Germline V gives CDR1 SGHAT, CDR2 FQNNGV. V was shortened by 2 bases and J by 1 base, with 11 bases between the two germline ends. This CDR3 is built from 15 residues. The CDR3 spells CASSLNTGIQETQYF. The CDR3 DNA is TGTGCCAGCAGCTTAAACACAGGGATCCAAGAGACCCAGTACTTC. Full variable domain (rest looked up from reference TRBV11-2 and TRBJ2-5): EAGVAQSPRYKIIEKRQSVAFWCNPISGHATLYWYQQILGQGPKLLIQFQNNGVVDDSQLPKDRFSAERLKGVDSTLKIQPAKLEDSAVYLCASSLNTGIQETQYFGPGTRLLVL.

This chain uses TRBV18 with TRBJ2-1, with 9 bases matching TRBD1. Unmatched junction bases numbered 15, after V lost 3 bases and J lost 6 bases. CDR1 and CDR2 (germline): KGHSH, LQKENI. CDR3 length: 18 residues. The CDR3 DNA reads as TGTGCCAGCTCACCCCTAATTTGGACAGGGGCGACCGTCAATGAGCAGTTCTTC. It specifies CASSPLIWTGATVNEQFF.

The chain combines TRBV15 with TRBJ2-1, with 7 bases aligning to TRBD2. Germline values: CDR1 LNHNV, CDR2 YYDKDF (reference sequence). The CDR3 is 13 amino acids. V shed 7 bases and J 5 bases; nucleotides not matched to a gene: 5. CDR3 sequence (DNA): TGTGCCACCACCCGGGACTATAACAATGAGCAGTTCTTC. It translates to CATTRDYNNEQFF.

This clone was seen only a few times. The chain is built from TRBV9 and TRBJ1-6; 8 positions agree with TRBD1. Germline CDR1 SGDLS, CDR2 YYNGEE. The CDR3 loop spans 14 amino acids. After removal of 3 bases from V and 7 bases from J, the junction contained 3 bases not matched to a gene. This CDR3 reads CASSGTGRNSPLHF. CDR3 in DNA: TGTGCCAGCAGCGGGACAGGGAGGAATTCACCCCTCCACTTT.

The chain carries TRBV28 and TRBJ1-5; 10 bases fit TRBD1. The germline gives CDR1 MDHEN, CDR2 SYDVKM. The CDR3 loop spans 14 amino acids. J lost 4 bases, V lost 7 bases, and 4 bases had no gene match. As DNA, the CDR3 is TGTGCCAGCACGACAGGGGGCTGGAATCAGCCCCAGCATTTT. Translated, it gives CASTTGGWNQPQHF.

The V and J genes are TRBV28 and TRBJ2-2, with a tentative D call TRBD1 (5 bases). Germline CDR1 is MDHEN and CDR2 is SYDVKM. This CDR3 region has 15 residues. V was cut by 4 bases and J by 9 bases, with 18 bases left in between. CDR3 loop: CASSSPRERGRELFF. The CDR3 bases are TGTGCCAGCAGTTCCCCCCGAGAAAGGGGAAGGGAGCTGTTTTTT.

This clone was seen more than once but under ten times. The chain combines TRBV5-4 with TRBJ2-2; TRBD2 is a possible D gene (5 bases). Looked up from germline, CDR1 is SGHNT and CDR2 is YYREEE (reference sequence). This CDR3 region has 15 residues. Trimming took off 4 bases at V and 3 bases at J, with 13 bases between the two ends. CDR3 coding DNA: TGTGCCAGCAGCCTCGGCGGGCGGGACACCGGGGAGCTGTTTTTT. This codes for CASSLGGRDTGELFF.

The rearrangement links TRBV28 to TRBJ1-1; 10 bases are a match to TRBD1. From germline, CDR1 is MDHEN and CDR2 SYDVKM. Trimming cost V 3 bases and J 5 bases; bases outside gene matches: 9. CDR3 length: 16 residues. In DNA form, the CDR3 reads TGTGCCAGCAGTTTGGCCGGGACAGGGGCGAGGACTGAAGCTTTCTTT. This sequence encodes CASSLAGTGARTEAFF.

The chain joins TRBV7-9 to TRBJ2-1; possible D gene TRBD2, 6 bases. Trimming left V 0 bases short and J 6 bases short, with 9 bases between. The CDR3 spans 14 residues. The germline V gene encodes CDR1 SEHNR and CDR2 FQNEAQ (reference sequence). The CDR3 is CASSLAGLRNEQFF. In DNA, the CDR3 is TGTGCCAGCAGCTTAGCGGGACTCCGCAATGAGCAGTTCTTC.

This clone has only one observation. This chain connects TRBV20-1 to TRBJ1-1; weak D call: TRBD1 (6 bases). This CDR3 has 11 residues. The germline gives CDR1 DFQATT, CDR2 SNEGSKA (reference sequence). The germline V and J ends were trimmed by 4 bases and 8 bases, with 11 bases remaining between them. For the CDR3, the DNA is TGCAGTGCTATGAACAGGGTCGAAGCTTTCTTT. Translation: CSAMNRVEAFF.

The chain uses TRBV4-1 and TRBJ2-1, with 12 positions matching TRBD2. The CDR3 sequence is 17 residues long. V gave up 0 bases and J gave up 9 bases; unmatched junction bases: 9. Germline lookup yields CDR1 MGHRA and CDR2 YSYEKL. CDR3 loop: CASSQDTSGGRSGEQFF. The DNA for the CDR3 is TGCGCCAGCAGCCAAGATACTAGCGGGGGGAGATCGGGTGAGCAGTTCTTC.

J is TRBJ2-5 and V is TRBV19; TRBD2 matches 11 bases. V lost 5 bases to trimming and J lost 4 bases; unmatched junction nucleotides: 3. CDR3 length: 14 residues. In germline, CDR1 is LNHDA, CDR2 SQIVND (reference sequence). The CDR3 sequence is CASSSGLAGETQYF. CDR3 nucleotides: TGTGCCAGTAGTTCCGGACTAGCGGGAGAGACCCAGTACTTC.

The chain is built from TRBV9 and TRBJ1-3; 9 bases align to TRBD1. V shed 3 bases, J shed 1 base, and the junction held 5 bases outside the gene matches. Per germline, CDR1 SGDLS and CDR2 YYNGEE. The CDR3 covers 16 residues. The CDR3 loop is CASSATGQGSGNTIYF. CDR3 nucleotides: TGTGCCAGCAGCGCCACGGGACAGGGTTCTGGAAACACCATATATTTT.

V is TRBV5-4 and J is TRBJ2-1, with 14 bases fitting TRBD2. V trimming: 5 bases; J trimming: 8 bases; junction bases outside the gene matches: 6. The CDR3 extends over 15 amino acids. CDR1 and CDR2 (germline): SGHNT, YYREEE (reference sequence). In DNA, the CDR3 is TGTGCCAGCAGTCGAGGACTAGCGGGGGGCGATGAGCAGTTCTTC. Translated, it gives CASSRGLAGGDEQFF.

This chain joins TRBV28 and TRBJ2-2; 8 bases align to TRBD1. There are 16 residues in the CDR3. The germline gives CDR1 MDHEN, CDR2 SYDVKM. V lost 5 bases to trimming and J lost 4 bases; unmatched junction nucleotides: 9. The CDR3 DNA follows: TGTGCCAGCAGTCCTCCCCGACAGGGGAGCACCGGGGAGCTGTTTTTT. Protein: CASSPPRQGSTGELFF.